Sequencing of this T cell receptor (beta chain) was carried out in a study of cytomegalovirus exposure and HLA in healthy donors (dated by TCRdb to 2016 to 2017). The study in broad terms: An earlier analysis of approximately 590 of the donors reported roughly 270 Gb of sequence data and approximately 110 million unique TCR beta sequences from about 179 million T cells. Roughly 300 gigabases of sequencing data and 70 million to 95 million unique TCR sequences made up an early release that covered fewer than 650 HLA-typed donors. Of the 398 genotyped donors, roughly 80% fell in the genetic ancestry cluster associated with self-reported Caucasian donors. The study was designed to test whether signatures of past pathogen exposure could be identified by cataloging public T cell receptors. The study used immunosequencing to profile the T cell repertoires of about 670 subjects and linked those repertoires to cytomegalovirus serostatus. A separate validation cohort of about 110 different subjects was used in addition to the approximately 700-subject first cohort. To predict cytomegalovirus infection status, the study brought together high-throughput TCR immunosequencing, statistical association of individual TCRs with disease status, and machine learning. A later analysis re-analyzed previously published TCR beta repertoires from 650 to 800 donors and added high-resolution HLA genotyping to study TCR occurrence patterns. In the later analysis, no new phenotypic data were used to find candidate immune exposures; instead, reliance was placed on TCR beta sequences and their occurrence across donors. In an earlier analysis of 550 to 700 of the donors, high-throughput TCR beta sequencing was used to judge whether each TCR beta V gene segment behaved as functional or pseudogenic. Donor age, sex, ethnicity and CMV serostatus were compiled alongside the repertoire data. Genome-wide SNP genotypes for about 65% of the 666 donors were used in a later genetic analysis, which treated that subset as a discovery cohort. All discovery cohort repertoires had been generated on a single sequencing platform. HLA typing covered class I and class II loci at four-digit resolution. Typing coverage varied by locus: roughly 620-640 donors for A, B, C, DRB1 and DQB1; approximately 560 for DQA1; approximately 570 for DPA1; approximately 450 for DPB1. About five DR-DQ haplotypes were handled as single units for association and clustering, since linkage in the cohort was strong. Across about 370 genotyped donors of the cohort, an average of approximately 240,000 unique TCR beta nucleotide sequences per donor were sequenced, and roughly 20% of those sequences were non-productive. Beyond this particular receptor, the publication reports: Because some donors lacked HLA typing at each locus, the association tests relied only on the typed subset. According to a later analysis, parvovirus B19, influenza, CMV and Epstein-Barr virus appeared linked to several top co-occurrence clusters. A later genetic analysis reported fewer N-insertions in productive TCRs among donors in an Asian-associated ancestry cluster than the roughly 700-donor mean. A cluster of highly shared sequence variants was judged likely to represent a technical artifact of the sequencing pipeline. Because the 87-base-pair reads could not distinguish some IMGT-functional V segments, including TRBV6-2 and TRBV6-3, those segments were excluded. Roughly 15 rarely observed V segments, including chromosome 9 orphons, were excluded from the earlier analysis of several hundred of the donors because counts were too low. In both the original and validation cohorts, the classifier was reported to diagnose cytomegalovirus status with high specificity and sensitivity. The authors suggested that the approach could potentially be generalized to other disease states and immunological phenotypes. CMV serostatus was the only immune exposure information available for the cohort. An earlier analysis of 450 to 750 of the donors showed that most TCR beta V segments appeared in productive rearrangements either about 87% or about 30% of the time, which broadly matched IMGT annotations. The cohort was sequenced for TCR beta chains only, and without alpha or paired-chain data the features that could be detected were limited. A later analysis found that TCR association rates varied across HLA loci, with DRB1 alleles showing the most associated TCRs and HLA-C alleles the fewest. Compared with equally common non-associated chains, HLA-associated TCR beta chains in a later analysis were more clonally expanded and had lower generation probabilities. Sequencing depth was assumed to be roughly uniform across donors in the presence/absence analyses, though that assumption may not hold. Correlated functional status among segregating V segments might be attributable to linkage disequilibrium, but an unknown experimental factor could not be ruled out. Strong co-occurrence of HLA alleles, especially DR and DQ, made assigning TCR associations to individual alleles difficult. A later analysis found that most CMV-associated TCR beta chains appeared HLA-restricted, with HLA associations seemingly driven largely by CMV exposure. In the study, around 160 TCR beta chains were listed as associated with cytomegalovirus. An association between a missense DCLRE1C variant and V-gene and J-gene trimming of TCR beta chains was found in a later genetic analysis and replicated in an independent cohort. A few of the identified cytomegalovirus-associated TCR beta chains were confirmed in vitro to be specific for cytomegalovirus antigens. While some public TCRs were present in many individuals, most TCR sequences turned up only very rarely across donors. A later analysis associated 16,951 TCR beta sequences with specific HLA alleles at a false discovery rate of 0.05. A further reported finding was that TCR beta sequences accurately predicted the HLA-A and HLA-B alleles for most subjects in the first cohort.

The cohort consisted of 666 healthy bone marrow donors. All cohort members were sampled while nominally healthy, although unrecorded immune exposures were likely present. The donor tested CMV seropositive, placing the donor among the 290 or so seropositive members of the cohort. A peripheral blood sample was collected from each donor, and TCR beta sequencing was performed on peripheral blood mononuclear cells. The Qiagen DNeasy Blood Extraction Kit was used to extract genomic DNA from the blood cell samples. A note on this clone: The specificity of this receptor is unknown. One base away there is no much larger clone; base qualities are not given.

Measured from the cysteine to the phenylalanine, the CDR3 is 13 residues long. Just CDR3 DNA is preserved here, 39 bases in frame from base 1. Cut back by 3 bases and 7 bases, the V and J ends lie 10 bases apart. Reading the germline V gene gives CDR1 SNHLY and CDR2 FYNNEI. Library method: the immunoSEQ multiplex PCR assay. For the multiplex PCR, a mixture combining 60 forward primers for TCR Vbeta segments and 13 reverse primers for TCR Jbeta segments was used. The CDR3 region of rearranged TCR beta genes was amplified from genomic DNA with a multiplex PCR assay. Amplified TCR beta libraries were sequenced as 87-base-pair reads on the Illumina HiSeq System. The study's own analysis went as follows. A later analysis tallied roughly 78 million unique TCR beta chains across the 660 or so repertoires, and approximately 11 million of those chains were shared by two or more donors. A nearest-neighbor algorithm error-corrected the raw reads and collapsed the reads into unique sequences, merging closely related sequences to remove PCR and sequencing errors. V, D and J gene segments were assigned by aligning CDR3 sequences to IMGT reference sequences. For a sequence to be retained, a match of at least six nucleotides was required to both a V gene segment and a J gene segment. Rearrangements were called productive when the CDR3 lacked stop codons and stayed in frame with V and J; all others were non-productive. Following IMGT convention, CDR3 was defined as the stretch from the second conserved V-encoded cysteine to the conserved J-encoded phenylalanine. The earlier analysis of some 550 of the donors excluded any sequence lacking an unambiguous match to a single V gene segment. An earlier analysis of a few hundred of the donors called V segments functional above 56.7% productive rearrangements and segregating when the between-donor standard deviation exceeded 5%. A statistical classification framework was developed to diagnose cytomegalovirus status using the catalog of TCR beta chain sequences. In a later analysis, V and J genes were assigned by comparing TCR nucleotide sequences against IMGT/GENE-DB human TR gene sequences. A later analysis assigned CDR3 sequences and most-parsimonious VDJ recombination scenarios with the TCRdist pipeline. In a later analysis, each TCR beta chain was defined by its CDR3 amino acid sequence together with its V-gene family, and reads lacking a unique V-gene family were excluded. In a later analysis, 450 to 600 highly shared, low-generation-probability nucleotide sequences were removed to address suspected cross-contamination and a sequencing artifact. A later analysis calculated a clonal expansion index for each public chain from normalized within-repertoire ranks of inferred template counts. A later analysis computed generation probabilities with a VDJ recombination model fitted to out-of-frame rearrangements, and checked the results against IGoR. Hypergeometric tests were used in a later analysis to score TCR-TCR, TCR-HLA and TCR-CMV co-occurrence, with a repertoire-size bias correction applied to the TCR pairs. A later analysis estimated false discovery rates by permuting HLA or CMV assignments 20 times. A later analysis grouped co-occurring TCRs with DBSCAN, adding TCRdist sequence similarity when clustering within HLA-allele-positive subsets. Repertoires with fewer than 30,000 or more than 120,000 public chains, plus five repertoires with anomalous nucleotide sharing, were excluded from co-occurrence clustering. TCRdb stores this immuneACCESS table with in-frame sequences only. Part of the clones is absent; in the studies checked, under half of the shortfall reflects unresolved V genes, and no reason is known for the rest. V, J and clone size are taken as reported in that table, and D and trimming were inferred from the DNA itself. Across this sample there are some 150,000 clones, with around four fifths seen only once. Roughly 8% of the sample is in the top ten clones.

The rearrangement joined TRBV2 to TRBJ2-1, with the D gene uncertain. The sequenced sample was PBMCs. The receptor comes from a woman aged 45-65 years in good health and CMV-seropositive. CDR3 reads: CASSEESRNEQFF. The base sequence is TGTGCCAGCAGTGAGGAGAGCAGAAATGAGCAGTTCTTC.